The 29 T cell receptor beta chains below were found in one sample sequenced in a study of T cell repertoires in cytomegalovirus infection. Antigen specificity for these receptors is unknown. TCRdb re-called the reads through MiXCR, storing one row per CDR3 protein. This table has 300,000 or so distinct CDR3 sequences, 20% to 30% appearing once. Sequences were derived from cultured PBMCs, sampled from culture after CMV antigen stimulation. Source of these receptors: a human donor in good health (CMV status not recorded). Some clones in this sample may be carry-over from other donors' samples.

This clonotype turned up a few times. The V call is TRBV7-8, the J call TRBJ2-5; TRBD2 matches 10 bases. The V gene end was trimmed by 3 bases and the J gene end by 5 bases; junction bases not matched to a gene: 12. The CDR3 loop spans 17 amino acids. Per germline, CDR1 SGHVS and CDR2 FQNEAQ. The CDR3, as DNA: TGTGCCAGCAGCTTGGGGCTAGCGGGAGCGGGGACGGAGACCCAGTACTTC. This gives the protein CASSLGLAGAGTETQYF.

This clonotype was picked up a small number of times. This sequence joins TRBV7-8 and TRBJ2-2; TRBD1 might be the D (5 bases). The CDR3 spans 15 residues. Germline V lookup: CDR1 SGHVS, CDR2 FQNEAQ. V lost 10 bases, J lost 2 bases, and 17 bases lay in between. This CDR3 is CATEPRVYNTGELFF. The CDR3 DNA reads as TGTGCCACCGAGCCCAGGGTGTATAACACCGGGGAGCTGTTTTTT.

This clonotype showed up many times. The DNA for the CDR3 is TGTGCCAGCCGAATAGCGGGATCGACCTACAATGAGCAGTTCTTC. This sequence encodes CASRIAGSTYNEQFF. This chain joins TRBV7-8 and TRBJ2-1; 8 bases agree with TRBD2. Germline CDR1 and CDR2: SGHVS and FQNEAQ. This CDR3 has 15 residues. With 8 bases clipped from V and 2 bases from J, the junction kept 8 bases outside the gene matches.

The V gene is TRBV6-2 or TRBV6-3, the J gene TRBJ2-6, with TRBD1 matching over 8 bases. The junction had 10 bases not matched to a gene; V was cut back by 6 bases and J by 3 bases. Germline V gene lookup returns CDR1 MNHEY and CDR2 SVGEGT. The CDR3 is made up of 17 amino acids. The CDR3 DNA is TGTGCCAGCAGCCGAACTAGGGGACAGGTTGGGGCCAACGTCCTGACTTTC. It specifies CASSRTRGQVGANVLTF.

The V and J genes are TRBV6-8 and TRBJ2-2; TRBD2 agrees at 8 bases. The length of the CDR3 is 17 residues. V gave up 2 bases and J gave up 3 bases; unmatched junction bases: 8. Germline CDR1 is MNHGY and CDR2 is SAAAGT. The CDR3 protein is CASSYGVVLADTGELFF. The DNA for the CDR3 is TGTGCCAGCAGTTACGGGGTTGTACTAGCGGACACCGGGGAGCTGTTTTTT.

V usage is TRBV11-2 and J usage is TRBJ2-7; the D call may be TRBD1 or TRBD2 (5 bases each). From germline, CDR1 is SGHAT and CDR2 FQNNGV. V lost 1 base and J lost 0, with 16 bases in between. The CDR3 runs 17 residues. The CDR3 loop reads CASSLGWLRDASYEQYV. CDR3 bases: TGTGCCAGCAGCTTAGGTTGGCTCCGGGACGCCTCCTACGAGCAGTACGTC.

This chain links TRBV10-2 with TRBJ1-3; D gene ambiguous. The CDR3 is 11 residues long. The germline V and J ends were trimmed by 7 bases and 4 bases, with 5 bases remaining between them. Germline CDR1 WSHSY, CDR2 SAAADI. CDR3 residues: CASTNGNTIYF. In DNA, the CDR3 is TGCGCCAGCACCAACGGAAACACCATATATTTT.

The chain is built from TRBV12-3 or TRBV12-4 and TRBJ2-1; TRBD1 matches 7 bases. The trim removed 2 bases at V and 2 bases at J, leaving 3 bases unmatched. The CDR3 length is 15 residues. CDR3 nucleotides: TGTGCCAGCAGTTTATGGCAGGGGGCCTACAATGAGCAGTTCTTC. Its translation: CASSLWQGAYNEQFF.

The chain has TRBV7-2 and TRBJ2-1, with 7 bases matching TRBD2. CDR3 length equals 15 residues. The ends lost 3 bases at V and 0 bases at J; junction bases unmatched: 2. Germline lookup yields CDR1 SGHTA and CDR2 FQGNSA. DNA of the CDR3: TGTGCCAGCAGCTTTCGGGACTACTCCTACAATGAGCAGTTCTTC. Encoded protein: CASSFRDYSYNEQFF.

Here the CDR3 DNA reads TGTGCCAGCAGTTCGGACAAGATTTTCAGCTCCTACAATGAGCAGTTCTTC. It translates to CASSSDKIFSSYNEQFF. This rearrangement joins TRBV27 to TRBJ2-1; tentatively, D is TRBD1 (5 bases). Trimming removed 4 bases from V and 0 bases from J, with 16 bases in between. CDR3 length: 17 amino acids. In germline, CDR1 is MNHEY, CDR2 SMNVEV (reference sequence).

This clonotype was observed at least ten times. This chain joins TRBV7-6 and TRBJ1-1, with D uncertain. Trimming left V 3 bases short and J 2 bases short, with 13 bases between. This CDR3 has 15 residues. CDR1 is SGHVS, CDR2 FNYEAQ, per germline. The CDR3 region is CASSLVANSNTEAFF. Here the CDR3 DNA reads TGTGCCAGCAGCTTGGTAGCGAACAGTAACACTGAAGCTTTCTTT.

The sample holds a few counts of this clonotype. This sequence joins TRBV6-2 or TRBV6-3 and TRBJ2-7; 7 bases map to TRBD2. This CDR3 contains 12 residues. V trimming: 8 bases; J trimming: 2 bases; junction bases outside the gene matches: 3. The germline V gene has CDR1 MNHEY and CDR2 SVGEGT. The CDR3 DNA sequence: TGTGCCAGCGGGGACTATACCTACGAGCAGTACTTC. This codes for CASGDYTYEQYF.

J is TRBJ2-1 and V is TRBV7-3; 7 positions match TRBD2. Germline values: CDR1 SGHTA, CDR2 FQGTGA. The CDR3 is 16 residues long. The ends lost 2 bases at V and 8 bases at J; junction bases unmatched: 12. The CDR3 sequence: CASSLVMAGDIDEQFF. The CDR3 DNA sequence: TGTGCCAGCAGCTTAGTGATGGCGGGAGATATAGATGAGCAGTTCTTC.

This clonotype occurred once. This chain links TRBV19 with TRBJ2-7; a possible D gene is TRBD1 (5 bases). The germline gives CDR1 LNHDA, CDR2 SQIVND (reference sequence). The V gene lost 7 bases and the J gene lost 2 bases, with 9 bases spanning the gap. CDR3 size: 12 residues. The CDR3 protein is CASKGVAYEQYF. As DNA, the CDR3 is TGTGCCAGTAAAGGGGTCGCCTACGAGCAGTACTTC.

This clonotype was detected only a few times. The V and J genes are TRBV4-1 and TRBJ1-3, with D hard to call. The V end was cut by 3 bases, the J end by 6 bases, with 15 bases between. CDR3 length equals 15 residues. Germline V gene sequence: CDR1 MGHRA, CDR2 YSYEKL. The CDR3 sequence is CASSQGINYENTIYF. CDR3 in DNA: TGCGCCAGCAGCCAGGGGATCAATTATGAAAACACCATATATTTT.

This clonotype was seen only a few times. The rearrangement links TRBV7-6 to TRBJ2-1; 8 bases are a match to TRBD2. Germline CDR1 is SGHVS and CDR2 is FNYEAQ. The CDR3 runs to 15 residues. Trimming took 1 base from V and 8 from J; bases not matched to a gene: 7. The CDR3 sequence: CASSLGPGGIYEQFF. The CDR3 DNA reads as TGTGCCAGCAGCTTAGGTCCGGGGGGGATCTATGAGCAGTTCTTC. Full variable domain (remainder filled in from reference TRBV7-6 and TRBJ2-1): GAGVSQSPRYKVTKRGQDVALRCDPISGHVSLYWYRQALGQGPEFLTYFNYEAQQDKSGLPNDRFSAERPEGSISTLTIQRTEQRDSAMYRCASSLGPGGIYEQFFGPGTRLTVL.

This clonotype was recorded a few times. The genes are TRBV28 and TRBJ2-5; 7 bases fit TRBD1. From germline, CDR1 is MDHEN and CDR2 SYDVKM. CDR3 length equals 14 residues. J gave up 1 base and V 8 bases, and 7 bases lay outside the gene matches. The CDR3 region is CASADRAIQETQYF. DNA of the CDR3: TGTGCCAGCGCAGACAGGGCGATCCAAGAGACCCAGTACTTC.

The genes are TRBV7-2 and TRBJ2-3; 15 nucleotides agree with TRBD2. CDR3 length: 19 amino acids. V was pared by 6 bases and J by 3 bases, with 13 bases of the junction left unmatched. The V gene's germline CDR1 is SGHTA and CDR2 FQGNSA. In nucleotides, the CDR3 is TGTGCCAGCAGACCGAAACCGGGACTAGCGGGAGGTTTGACAGATACGCAGTATTTT. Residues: CASRPKPGLAGGLTDTQYF.

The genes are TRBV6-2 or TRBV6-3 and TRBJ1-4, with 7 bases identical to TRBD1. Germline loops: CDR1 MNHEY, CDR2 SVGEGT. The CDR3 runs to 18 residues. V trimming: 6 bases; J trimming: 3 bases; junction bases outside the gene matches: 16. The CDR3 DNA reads TGTGCCAGCAGCATCAATTTGGCCTCGACAGGGCCTAATGAAAAACTGTTTTTT. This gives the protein CASSINLASTGPNEKLFF.

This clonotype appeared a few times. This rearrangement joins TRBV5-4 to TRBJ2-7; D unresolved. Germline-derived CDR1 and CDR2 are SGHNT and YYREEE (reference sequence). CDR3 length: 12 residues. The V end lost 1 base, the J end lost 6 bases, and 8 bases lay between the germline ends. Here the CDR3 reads CASSLPGSEQYF. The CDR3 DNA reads TGTGCCAGCAGCTTGCCAGGTTCCGAGCAGTACTTC.

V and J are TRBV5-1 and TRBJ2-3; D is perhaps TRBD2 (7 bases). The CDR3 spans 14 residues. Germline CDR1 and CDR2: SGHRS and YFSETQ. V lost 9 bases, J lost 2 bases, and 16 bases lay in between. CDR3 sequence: CATKGGELTDTQYF. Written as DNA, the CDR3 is TGCGCCACCAAGGGGGGGGAACTCACAGATACGCAGTATTTT.

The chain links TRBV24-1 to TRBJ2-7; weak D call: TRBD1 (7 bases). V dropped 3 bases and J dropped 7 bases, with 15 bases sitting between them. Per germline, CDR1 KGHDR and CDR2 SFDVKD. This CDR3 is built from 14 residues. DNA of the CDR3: TGTGCCACCAGTGATCCTACAGGGGCGGGGGAGCAGTACTTC. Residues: CATSDPTGAGEQYF.

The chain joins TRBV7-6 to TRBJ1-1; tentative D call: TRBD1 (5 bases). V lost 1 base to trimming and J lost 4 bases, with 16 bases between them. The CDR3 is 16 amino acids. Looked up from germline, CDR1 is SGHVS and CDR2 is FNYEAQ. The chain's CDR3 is CASSLESGGGLTEAFF. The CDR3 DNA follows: TGTGCCAGCAGCTTAGAGTCGGGGGGAGGCCTCACTGAAGCTTTCTTT.

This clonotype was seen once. CDR3 nucleotides: TGTGCCAGCAGCCAACTTTGGACTAGCAAGCGGGAGACCCAGTACTTC. Encoded protein: CASSQLWTSKRETQYF. The rearrangement joins TRBV14 to TRBJ2-5, with 8 positions matching TRBD2. The CDR3 totals 16 residues. V gave up 2 bases and J gave up 5 bases; unmatched junction bases: 10. Germline CDR1 SGHDN, CDR2 FVKESK. Using reference TRBV14 and TRBJ2-5 for the parts outside the CDR3, the full variable domain is EAGVTQFPSHSVIEKGQTVTLRCDPISGHDNLYWYRRVMGKEIKFLLHFVKESKQDESGMPNNRFLAERTGGTYSTLKVQPAELEDSGVYFCASSQLWTSKRETQYFGPGTRLLVL.

In DNA, the CDR3 is TGTGCCAGCAGTGATAGGGGAAGTTACGAGCAGTACTTC. This codes for CASSDRGSYEQYF. The chain is built from TRBV25-1 and TRBJ2-7, with D maybe TRBD1 (5 bases). The CDR3 is 13 amino acids. Trimming took off 3 bases at V and 4 bases at J, with 10 bases between the two ends. The germline gives CDR1 MGHDK, CDR2 SYGVNS.

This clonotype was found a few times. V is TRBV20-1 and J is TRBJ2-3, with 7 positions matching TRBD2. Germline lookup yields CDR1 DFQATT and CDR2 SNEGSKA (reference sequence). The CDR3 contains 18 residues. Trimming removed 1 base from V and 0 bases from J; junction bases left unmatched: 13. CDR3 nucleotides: TGCAGTGCTAGAGGGATTTTTCAGCGGGGAGCCAGCACAGATACGCAGTATTTT. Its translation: CSARGIFQRGASTDTQYF.

The CDR3 coding sequence is TGTGCCAGCAGCGGAACCAGGGGAGGCCGGGAGCAGCAGTTCTTC. Its translation is CASSGTRGGREQQFF. The chain is built from TRBV9 and TRBJ2-1, with D perhaps matching TRBD1 or TRBD2 (6 bases each). This CDR3 contains 15 residues. Looked up from germline, CDR1 is SGDLS and CDR2 is YYNGEE. Trimming took 3 bases from V and 11 from J, leaving 21 bases between them.

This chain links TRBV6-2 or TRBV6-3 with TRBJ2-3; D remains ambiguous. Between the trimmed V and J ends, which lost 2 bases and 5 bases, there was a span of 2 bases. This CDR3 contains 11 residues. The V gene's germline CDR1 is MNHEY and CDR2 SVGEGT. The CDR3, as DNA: TGTGCCAGCAGTTACCAAGATACGCAGTATTTT. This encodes CASSYQDTQYF.

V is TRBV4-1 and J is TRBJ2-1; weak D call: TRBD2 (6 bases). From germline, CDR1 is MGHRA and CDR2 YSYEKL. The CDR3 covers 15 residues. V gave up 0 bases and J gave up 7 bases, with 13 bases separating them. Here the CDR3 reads CASSQEDLARNEQFF. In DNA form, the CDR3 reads TGCGCCAGCAGCCAAGAGGATCTAGCGAGGAATGAGCAGTTCTTC.